Listed here are 30 T cell receptor beta chains from one sample, sequenced in a study of OX40 agonist ivuxolimab in advanced cancers. Clones were sequenced by immunoSEQ multiplex PCR, and TCRdb holds only the in-frame ones, with some missing. The table has tens of thousands of clones, approximately 90% seen once; the top ten hold roughly 0.5%. Sequencing was performed on CD4+ or CD8+ T cells sorted from blood, taken in a trial of the OX40 agonist ivuxolimab. The receptors come from an adult with an advanced solid tumor such as melanoma, head and neck, liver or kidney cancer.

The chain recombines TRBV20-1 with TRBJ1-2, with 7 bases matching TRBD1. The V and J ends lost 6 bases and 8 bases, in that order; junction bases with no gene match: 6. The CDR3 consists of 11 residues. Germline CDR1 is DFQATT and CDR2 is SNEGSKA (reference sequence). In DNA, the CDR3 is TGCAGTGCCCAAAGGGGGCTCGGCTACACCTTC. The encoded protein is CSAQRGLGYTF.

The rearrangement links TRBV7-9 to TRBJ2-3; 9 bases fit TRBD1. Germline trimming cut 5 bases from V and 10 bases from J; bases unmatched to any gene: 7. CDR1 and CDR2 (germline): SEHNR, FQNEAQ (reference sequence). The CDR3 loop spans 13 amino acids. Here the CDR3 reads CASSLGQGRSQYF. As DNA, the CDR3 is TGTGCCAGCAGCCTGGGACAGGGAAGATCGCAGTATTTT.

The CDR3 nucleotides are TGTGCCAGCAGCGCGGACAGACTCGGCTACACCTTC. Translated: CASSADRLGYTF. J is TRBJ1-2 and V is TRBV5-4, with D tentatively TRBD1 (6 bases). Germline V CDR1 and CDR2: SGHNT, YYREEE (reference sequence). Trimming pared 4 bases from V and 8 bases from J, leaving 12 bases between. This CDR3 region has 12 residues.

This rearrangement joins TRBV28 to TRBJ2-7; 9 nucleotides line up with TRBD1. V was clipped by 8 bases and J by 4 bases; unmatched bases: 6. CDR1 MDHEN and CDR2 SYDVKM come from the germline V gene. The CDR3 loop spans 13 amino acids. In DNA form, the CDR3 reads TGTGCCAGCCTTACAGGGGGCGGTTACGAGCAGTACTTC. It specifies CASLTGGGYEQYF.

This chain uses TRBV6-1 with TRBJ1-5; D might be TRBD1 (5 bases). Germline CDR1 MNHNS, CDR2 SASEGT. The CDR3 consists of 16 residues. The V end was cut by 3 bases, the J end by 6 bases, with 18 bases between. The CDR3 DNA sequence: TGTGCCAGCAGTGATTTGGTTTCAGGGTGGGGTCAGCCCCAGCATTTT. Its translation: CASSDLVSGWGQPQHF.

The chain joins TRBV29-1 to TRBJ2-3; no reliable D call. Deletions cut 1 base from V and 2 bases from J, with 4 bases between. CDR1 is SQVTM, CDR2 ANQGSEA, per germline. The CDR3 has 12 amino acids. The DNA of the CDR3 is TGCAGCGTTGAAGGGGACACAGATACGCAGTATTTT. Protein product: CSVEGDTDTQYF.

The chain uses TRBV30 and TRBJ2-3; 8 nucleotides match TRBD2. Trimming took 0 bases from V and 7 from J; bases not matched to a gene: 18. CDR1 and CDR2 (germline): GTSNPN, SVGIG (reference sequence). CDR3 length equals 18 residues. CDR3 in amino acids: CAWSVGVQREHPRNTQYF. As DNA, the CDR3 is TGTGCCTGGAGTGTCGGGGTCCAGCGGGAGCACCCCCGGAATACGCAGTATTTT.

The rearrangement links TRBV11-2 to TRBJ2-5; TRBD1 aligns across 8 bases. The CDR3 has 14 residues. In germline, CDR1 is SGHAT, CDR2 FQNNGV. V lost 5 bases and J lost 4; bases outside the gene matches: 6. CDR3 loop: CASSPIGTGETQYF. The CDR3 nucleotides read TGTGCCAGCAGCCCAATCGGGACAGGAGAGACCCAGTACTTC.

This clone occurred once. The chain links TRBV18 to TRBJ2-5; D uncertain. The CDR3 consists of 13 residues. Trimming stripped 5 bases from V and 0 bases from J, with 7 bases between. CDR1 and CDR2 (germline): KGHSH, LQKENI. The CDR3 nucleotides read TGTGCCAGCTCATCACAGAACCAAGAGACCCAGTACTTC. It is translated as CASSSQNQETQYF.

This chain joins TRBV9 and TRBJ2-4; either TRBD1 or TRBD2 may fit D (5 bases each). Germline values: CDR1 SGDLS, CDR2 YYNGEE. The CDR3 contains 16 residues. The V end was cut by 3 bases, the J end by 0 bases, with 13 bases between. In DNA, the CDR3 is TGTGCCAGCAGCGACCGGGACGGACTAGCCAAAAACATTCAGTACTTC. This gives the protein CASSDRDGLAKNIQYF.

The rearrangement joins TRBV4-1 to TRBJ1-2; perhaps TRBD1 as D (6 bases). Germline V gene sequence: CDR1 MGHRA, CDR2 YSYEKL. The CDR3 runs 17 residues. V gave up 0 bases and J gave up 5 bases, with 19 bases separating them. The CDR3 protein is CASSQDLQGSNQYGYTF. In DNA, the CDR3 is TGCGCCAGCAGCCAAGATCTCCAGGGGTCGAACCAATATGGCTACACCTTC.

The J gene is TRBJ1-2, the V gene TRBV6-6; 7 nucleotides align to TRBD1. V was clipped by 6 bases and J by 7 bases; unmatched bases: 8. The CDR3 length is 13 residues. Per germline, CDR1 MNHNY and CDR2 SVGAGI (reference sequence). The CDR3 DNA sequence: TGTGCCAGCAGACCAACAGGGGCGGGTGGCTACACCTTC. Amino acids: CASRPTGAGGYTF.

V is TRBV7-9 and J is TRBJ2-1; a possible D gene is TRBD2 (6 bases). The CDR3 is 14 residues long. Trimming took off 5 bases at V and 8 bases at J, with 16 bases between the two ends. Germline loops: CDR1 SEHNR, CDR2 FQNEAQ (reference sequence). DNA of the CDR3: TGTGCCAGCAGCCGACTAGGGGCACGGGATGAGCAGTTCTTC. Protein sequence: CASSRLGARDEQFF.

This chain links TRBV7-9 with TRBJ1-2; D remains ambiguous. CDR3 size: 13 residues. V lost 1 base, J lost 8 bases, and 11 bases lay in between. The germline gives CDR1 SEHNR, CDR2 FQNEAQ (reference sequence). This CDR3 reads CASSLGTARGYTF. The CDR3 DNA follows: TGTGCCAGCAGCTTAGGGACCGCTAGGGGCTACACCTTC.

V usage is TRBV5-4 and J usage is TRBJ2-7; the match to TRBD2 covers 11 bases. V was clipped by 3 bases and J by 3 bases; unmatched bases: 2. The CDR3 extends over 14 amino acids. The V gene's germline CDR1 is SGHNT and CDR2 YYREEE (reference sequence). The CDR3 is CASSSTSGNYEQYF. The CDR3 DNA reads TGTGCCAGCAGCTCGACTAGCGGGAACTACGAGCAGTACTTC.

The chain combines TRBV28 with TRBJ2-7; tentative D call: TRBD1 (5 bases). The V end was cut by 4 bases, the J end by 0 bases, with 16 bases between. This CDR3 spans 16 amino acids. From germline, CDR1 is MDHEN and CDR2 SYDVKM. The CDR3: CASSSKRGPVSYEQYF. The CDR3 nucleotides are TGTGCCAGCAGTTCCAAAAGGGGCCCCGTCTCCTACGAGCAGTACTTC.

This sequence joins TRBV29-1 and TRBJ2-5; 10 bases align to TRBD2. This CDR3 has 15 residues. J was trimmed by 5 bases and V by 6 bases; bases with no gene match: 12. Germline V gene sequence: CDR1 SQVTM, CDR2 ANQGSEA. The CDR3 region is CSVRDSGRPGETQYF. The DNA of the CDR3 is TGCAGCGTGCGCGATAGCGGGAGGCCGGGGGAGACCCAGTACTTC.

V is TRBV11-2 and J is TRBJ2-1; tentative D call: TRBD1 (6 bases). The CDR3 runs to 15 residues. Per germline, CDR1 SGHAT and CDR2 FQNNGV. V lost 1 base to trimming and J lost 2 bases, with 9 bases between them. The CDR3 is CASSLVDRTYNEQFF. CDR3 nucleotide sequence: TGTGCCAGCAGCTTAGTGGACAGAACCTACAATGAGCAGTTCTTC. Complete variable domain (other parts from reference TRBV11-2 and TRBJ2-1): EAGVAQSPRYKIIEKRQSVAFWCNPISGHATLYWYQQILGQGPKLLIQFQNNGVVDDSQLPKDRFSAERLKGVDSTLKIQPAKLEDSAVYLCASSLVDRTYNEQFFGPGTRLTVL.

This clone was counted once. J is TRBJ2-2 and V is TRBV19; possibly TRBD2 for D (6 bases). Germline V gene lookup returns CDR1 LNHDA and CDR2 SQIVND (reference sequence). CDR3 size: 14 residues. Trimming stripped 4 bases from V and 2 bases from J, with 8 bases between. The CDR3 coding sequence is TGTGCCAGTAGTAGCGGGATTAACACCGGGGAGCTGTTTTTT. Encoded protein: CASSSGINTGELFF.

A single count supports this clone. The rearrangement links TRBV2 to TRBJ2-1; D may correspond to TRBD1 or TRBD2 (5 bases each). Deletions cut 7 bases from V and 4 bases from J, with 14 bases between. The germline gives CDR1 SNHLY, CDR2 FYNNEI. The CDR3 contains 14 residues. The CDR3 loop is CASTGARGYNEQFF. CDR3 nucleotide sequence: TGTGCCAGCACCGGGGCAAGGGGATACAATGAGCAGTTCTTC.

The genes are TRBV7-6 and TRBJ2-5, with D possibly matching TRBD2 (6 bases). V shed 2 bases and J shed 3 bases, with 10 bases lying between them. Germline-derived CDR1 and CDR2 are SGHVS and FNYEAQ. The CDR3 sequence is 14 residues long. This CDR3 reads CASSLISGEETQYF. Here the CDR3 DNA reads TGTGCCAGCAGCTTAATTAGCGGAGAAGAGACCCAGTACTTC.

The chain employs TRBV19 and TRBJ2-7; 12 bases are a match to TRBD1. CDR1 LNHDA and CDR2 SQIVND come from the germline V gene (reference sequence). Trimming removed 3 bases from V and 2 bases from J; junction bases left unmatched: 5. The CDR3 loop spans 16 amino acids. Written as DNA, the CDR3 is TGTGCCAGTAGTATCGGGACAGGGGGCATCCCCTACGAGCAGTACTTC. Protein sequence: CASSIGTGGIPYEQYF.

The chain combines TRBV29-1 with TRBJ2-1; maybe TRBD2 (5 bases). Trimming cost V 3 bases and J 0 bases, with 12 bases left between them. This CDR3 is 15 amino acids long. Germline V CDR1 and CDR2: SQVTM, ANQGSEA. The chain's CDR3 is CSVDRSGSSYNEQFF. For the CDR3, the DNA is TGCAGCGTTGATCGGAGCGGAAGCTCCTACAATGAGCAGTTCTTC.

This clone came up a few times. This chain connects TRBV6-5 to TRBJ2-1; 9 nucleotides align to TRBD2. The junction had 1 base not matched to a gene; V was cut back by 1 base and J by 6 bases. CDR1 and CDR2 (germline): MNHEY, SVGAGI. The CDR3 contains 14 residues. The CDR3 coding sequence is TGTGCCAGCAGTTACTGGCGGGAGGGCAATGAGCAGTTCTTC. This encodes CASSYWREGNEQFF.

The chain employs TRBV29-1 and TRBJ2-1, with 10 bases matching TRBD1. CDR3 length equals 13 residues. The junction had 1 base not matched to a gene; V was cut back by 1 base and J by 7 bases. Germline V gene data show CDR1 as SQVTM and CDR2 as ANQGSEA. The CDR3 DNA is TGCAGCGTTGAAGGGGACAGGGGAAATGAGCAGTTCTTC. The encoded protein is CSVEGDRGNEQFF.

This clone was detected a few times. The J gene is TRBJ1-5, the V gene TRBV10-1, with TRBD1 identical over 9 bases. In germline, CDR1 is WNHNN, CDR2 SYGVQD (reference sequence). This CDR3 is 14 amino acids long. V lost 6 bases and J lost 4; bases outside the gene matches: 4. Here the CDR3 DNA reads TGCGCCAGCAGGCCCGACAGGGGGAATCAGCCCCAGCATTTT. Protein product: CASRPDRGNQPQHF.

The CDR3 spells CASSHLRTGVNTEAFF. CDR3 coding DNA: TGTGCCAGCAGCCACTTGAGGACAGGTGTGAACACTGAAGCTTTCTTT. J is TRBJ1-1 and V is TRBV7-9, with 7 bases lining up with TRBD1. Germline trimming cut 5 bases from V and 0 bases from J; bases unmatched to any gene: 9. The CDR3 covers 16 residues. Germline CDR1 SEHNR, CDR2 FQNEAQ (reference sequence).

The chain has TRBV6-1 and TRBJ1-1, with 9 bases matching TRBD1. Trimming at V came to 4 bases and at J to 3 bases, leaving 6 bases not matched to a gene. The germline V gene has CDR1 MNHNS and CDR2 SASEGT. This CDR3 is built from 15 residues. In DNA form, the CDR3 reads TGTGCCAGCAGTGGCCGACAGGGGGGGGACACTGAAGCTTTCTTT. It translates to CASSGRQGGDTEAFF.

CDR3 sequence reads: CASSADGVGETQYF. As DNA, the CDR3 is TGTGCCAGCAGCGCCGACGGGGTTGGAGAGACCCAGTACTTC. The rearrangement joins TRBV7-9 to TRBJ2-5; D is perhaps TRBD2 (5 bases). Germline CDR1 is SEHNR and CDR2 is FQNEAQ (reference sequence). Trimming removed 5 bases from V and 4 bases from J, with 14 bases in between. The CDR3 has 14 residues.

The DNA of the CDR3 is TGTGCCAGCAGCTTAGCGTCGGGAACCACAGATACGCAGTATTTT. Translating gives CASSLASGTTDTQYF. This rearrangement joins TRBV11-2 to TRBJ2-3; a possible D gene is TRBD2 (5 bases). In germline, CDR1 is SGHAT, CDR2 FQNNGV. Trimming removed 1 base from V and 2 bases from J, with 10 bases in between. The CDR3 is made up of 15 amino acids.